What follows are 5 T cell receptor beta chains derived from one specimen sequenced in a study of neurological immune-mediated disorders. TCRdb called the 5' RACE reads again in MiXCR, with one record for every CDR3 protein. The top ten hold 2.4% of the sample, which has about 40,000 distinct CDR3 sequences, roughly 2.5% seen once. The sequenced material came from PBMCs. The receptors derive from a man aged 50 to 60 with multiple sclerosis.

The V gene is TRBV18, the J gene TRBJ1-2; weak D call: TRBD1 (5 bases). The length of the CDR3 is 15 residues. Trimming removed 6 bases at V and 0 bases at J, with 14 bases between. The germline V gene has CDR1 KGHSH and CDR2 LQKENI. CDR3 bases: TGTGCCAGCTCTAGCCCCGGACAATCTAACTATGGCTACACCTTC. It codes for CASSSPGQSNYGYTF.

This clonotype was picked up many times. One end of the junction varies from germline; a read error may be responsible. V usage is TRBV27 and J usage is TRBJ1-5; TRBD1 might be the D (6 bases). The CDR3 covers 12 residues. Germline V CDR1 and CDR2: MNHEY, SMNVEV (reference sequence). CDR3: CASGTQNQPQNF. CDR3 nucleotide sequence: TGTGCCAGCGGGACACAAAATCAGCCCCAGAATTTT.

This clonotype was recorded at least ten times. The V call is TRBV21-1, the J call TRBJ1-2. TRBV21-1 is recorded as a pseudogene. The CDR3 runs 16 residues. CDR3 in amino acids: CASSSRLGLFMGGYTF. In nucleotides, the CDR3 is TGTGCCAGCAGCTCACGTCTGGGACTGTTTATGGGAGGCTACACCTTC.

This clonotype was observed at least ten times. This rearrangement joins TRBV5-1 to TRBJ1-1; 8 nucleotides line up with TRBD1. CDR1 is SGHRS, CDR2 YFSETQ, per germline. The CDR3 sequence is 14 residues long. The J segment lost 3 bases and the V segment lost 3 bases, leaving 4 bases of the junction unmatched. The CDR3 region is CASSWQGADTEAFF. CDR3 bases: TGCGCCAGCAGCTGGCAGGGGGCGGACACTGAAGCTTTCTTT.

This clonotype was counted many times. The chain carries TRBV29-1 and TRBJ1-2; 11 nucleotides match TRBD1. The germline V gene has CDR1 SQVTM and CDR2 ANQGSEA. The CDR3 is 18 residues long. V gave up 0 bases and J gave up 6 bases; unmatched junction bases: 15. CDR3: CSVEDDTGTGGFADGYTF. DNA of the CDR3: TGCAGCGTTGAAGATGACACCGGGACAGGGGGATTCGCGGATGGCTACACCTTC.